The 24 T cell receptor beta chains below were found in one sample sequenced in a study of blood T cell repertoires in COVID-19. Repertoires were generated with immunoSEQ multiplex PCR, while TCRdb's copy carries only in-frame clones and drops some. The sample lists 150,000 or so clones, around nine tenths occurring once. The sample comprised peripheral blood. The receptors shown here come from a human donor in a cohort sampled during active COVID-19.

This chain links TRBV30 with TRBJ2-1, with D possibly being TRBD2 (5 bases). V lost 1 base and J 8 bases, leaving 9 bases between the germline ends. CDR1 GTSNPN and CDR2 SVGIG come from the germline V gene (reference sequence). The CDR3 loop spans 12 amino acids. DNA of the CDR3: TGTGCCTGGAGTGGAGGGAATTATGAGCAGTTCTTC. This codes for CAWSGGNYEQFF. The full variable domain, rest sourced from reference TRBV30 and TRBJ2-1, is SQTIHQWPATLVQPVGSPLSLECTVEGTSNPNLYWYRQAAGRGLQLLFYSVGIGQISSEVPQNLSASRPQDRQFILSSKKLLLSDSGFYLCAWSGGNYEQFFGPGTRLTVL.

The count of this clone is one. The genes are TRBV29-1 and TRBJ2-7; 8 bases agree with TRBD1. V dropped 6 bases and J dropped 5; count of bases not matched to a gene: 9. The CDR3 is 13 residues long. The germline gives CDR1 SQVTM, CDR2 ANQGSEA. For the CDR3, the DNA is TGCAGCGTGGGACAAGCGACAGGGGACGAGCAGTACTTC. Amino acid sequence: CSVGQATGDEQYF.

This clone was recorded once. The V call is TRBV7-9, the J call TRBJ2-5; TRBD1 matches 10 bases. This CDR3 contains 16 residues. Germline V lookup: CDR1 SEHNR, CDR2 FQNEAQ (reference sequence). V gave up 6 bases and J gave up 0 bases; unmatched junction bases: 7. The CDR3 bases are TGTGCCAGCAGACCCGTCGGGACAGGGGACCAAGAGACCCAGTACTTC. It specifies CASRPVGTGDQETQYF.

The J gene is TRBJ2-2, the V gene TRBV2; TRBD2 aligns across 9 bases. Per germline, CDR1 SNHLY and CDR2 FYNNEI. This CDR3 region has 16 residues. V lost 6 bases, J lost 5 bases, and 10 bases stayed unmatched. The CDR3 loop is CASRTLAGVPTGELFF. In DNA, the CDR3 is TGTGCCAGCAGGACCTTAGCGGGGGTCCCTACCGGGGAGCTGTTTTTT.

This chain joins TRBV6-5 and TRBJ2-1, with D unresolved. CDR1 and CDR2 from the germline V gene are MNHEY and SVGAGI. V was shortened by 7 bases and J by 4 bases, with 11 bases between the two germline ends. CDR3 length equals 13 residues. The CDR3 sequence is CASTPTGYNEQFF. The CDR3, as DNA: TGTGCCAGCACCCCGACCGGGTACAATGAGCAGTTCTTC.

This clone showed up just a few times. The chain's CDR3 is CASSQRALREATYEQYF. In DNA, the CDR3 is TGTGCCAGCAGCCAAAGGGCTTTGCGGGAGGCGACTTACGAGCAGTACTTC. The chain couples TRBV3-1 (or the pseudogene TRBV3-2) to TRBJ2-7, with 8 bases lining up with TRBD2. Trimming cost V 2 bases and J 4 bases; bases outside gene matches: 13. This CDR3 is built from 17 residues. Germline V lookup: CDR1 LGHDT, CDR2 YNNKEL (reference sequence).

The CDR3, as DNA: TGTGCCAGCAGCTTCGGACAGGGTAATAGGTACGAGCAGTACTTC. This encodes CASSFGQGNRYEQYF. V usage is TRBV7-9 and J usage is TRBJ2-7; 8 bases are shared with TRBD1. The germline gives CDR1 SEHNR, CDR2 FQNEAQ (reference sequence). V dropped 3 bases and J dropped 4; count of bases not matched to a gene: 8. The CDR3 has 15 residues.

The J gene is TRBJ2-7, the V gene TRBV6-5; TRBD1 matches at 9 bases. CDR1 is MNHEY and CDR2 is SVGAGI in the germline V gene. The CDR3 is 13 residues long. V lost 11 bases to trimming and J lost 3 bases; unmatched junction nucleotides: 8. CDR3 sequence (DNA): TGTGCCGGTCGGACAGGGGCGAACTACGAGCAGTACTTC. It codes for CAGRTGANYEQYF.

The chain recombines TRBV11-3 with TRBJ1-4; D call uncertain. The length of the CDR3 is 13 residues. Between the trimmed V and J ends, which lost 6 bases and 4 bases, there was a span of 9 bases. Germline CDR1 SGHNT, CDR2 YENEEA. The CDR3 loop is CASRQRDNEKLFF. In DNA, the CDR3 is TGTGCCAGCAGACAGAGGGATAATGAAAAACTGTTTTTT.

The chain is built from TRBV29-1 and TRBJ1-2; maybe TRBD1 (5 bases). Germline V lookup: CDR1 SQVTM, CDR2 ANQGSEA. The CDR3 has 14 amino acids. V dropped 4 bases and J dropped 4 bases, with 16 bases sitting between them. CDR3 sequence reads: CSVVPREGFYGYTF. The CDR3, as DNA: TGCAGCGTTGTCCCCCGGGAGGGGTTCTATGGCTACACCTTC.

This clone was seen a single time. The J gene is TRBJ1-2, the V gene TRBV12-3 or TRBV12-4; TRBD1 is a possible D gene (5 bases). V was clipped by 6 bases and J by 1 base, with 6 bases between them. This CDR3 comprises 12 residues. CDR3 nucleotide sequence: TGTGCCAGCAGGGACAATAACTATGGCTACACCTTC. This codes for CASRDNNYGYTF.

With respect to this clone: This specimen includes other DNA sequences encoding the same CDR3. The chain carries TRBV6-1 and TRBJ2-5, with 8 bases aligning to TRBD2. Trimming at V came to 2 bases and at J to 2 bases, leaving 7 bases not matched to a gene. Germline values: CDR1 MNHNS, CDR2 SASEGT. The CDR3 runs to 16 residues. CDR3 region: CASSELAGGPQETQYF. The CDR3 bases are TGTGCCAGCAGTGAATTGGCGGGAGGACCACAAGAGACCCAGTACTTC.

The chain uses TRBV2 and TRBJ2-3, with 11 positions matching TRBD2. The V segment lost 2 bases and the J segment 5 bases; nucleotides outside the gene matches: 6. The germline CDR1 and CDR2 sequences are SNHLY and FYNNEI. The CDR3 covers 16 residues. CDR3 region: CASSESLTSGVDTQYF. CDR3 DNA: TGTGCCAGCAGTGAATCGTTGACTAGCGGGGTAGATACGCAGTATTTT. Full variable domain (outside the CDR3, taken from reference TRBV2 and TRBJ2-3): EPEVTQTPSHQVTQMGQEVILRCVPISNHLYFYWYRQILGQKVEFLVSFYNNEISEKSEIFDDQFSVERPDGSNFTLKIRSTKLEDSAMYFCASSESLTSGVDTQYFGPGTRLTVL.

The V gene is TRBV12-3 or TRBV12-4, the J gene TRBJ1-1, with no clear D. The CDR3 runs to 13 residues. V shed 3 bases and J shed 3 bases, with 8 bases lying between them. CDR3 coding DNA: TGTGCCAGCAGTTTTAAACGGGACACTGAAGCTTTCTTT. Its translation: CASSFKRDTEAFF.

The chain has TRBV7-2 and TRBJ2-3; D uncertain. This CDR3 comprises 15 residues. Trimming left V 5 bases short and J 0 bases short, with 12 bases between. Germline V gene data show CDR1 as SGHTA and CDR2 as FQGNSA. CDR3 amino acids: CASSNPTGSTDTQYF. The CDR3 nucleotides read TGTGCCAGCAGCAACCCAACTGGTAGCACAGATACGCAGTATTTT.

The chain couples TRBV2 to TRBJ1-4; a possible D gene is TRBD1 (5 bases). Trimming removed 10 bases from V and 1 base from J, with 13 bases in between. Per germline, CDR1 SNHLY and CDR2 FYNNEI. This CDR3 region has 14 residues. As DNA, the CDR3 is TGTGCCACGACAGCAGGTGGAACTAATGAAAAACTGTTTTTT. As protein: CATTAGGTNEKLFF.

This clone was counted once. The J gene is TRBJ1-5, the V gene TRBV12-3 or TRBV12-4, with D possibly being TRBD1 (5 bases). This CDR3 comprises 13 residues. V shed 4 bases and J shed 1 base, with 5 bases lying between them. CDR3 region: CASSWTSNQPQHF. The CDR3 nucleotides are TGTGCCAGCAGTTGGACAAGCAATCAGCCCCAGCATTTT.

V usage is TRBV28 and J usage is TRBJ2-7; D remains ambiguous. V was trimmed by 5 bases and J by 2 bases, leaving 16 bases between them. The CDR3 is 15 amino acids. The germline V gene encodes CDR1 MDHEN and CDR2 SYDVKM. Here the CDR3 reads CASSVGVATTYEQYF. CDR3 nucleotide sequence: TGTGCCAGCAGTGTAGGAGTGGCTACTACCTACGAGCAGTACTTC. The complete variable domain, with remaining parts taken from reference TRBV28 and TRBJ2-7, reads DVKVTQSSRYLVKRTGEKVFLECVQDMDHENMFWYRQDPGLGLRLIYFSYDVKMKEKGDIPEGYSVSREKKERFSLILESASTNQTSMYLCASSVGVATTYEQYFGPGTRLTVT.

This clone came up a few times. The J gene is TRBJ2-7, the V gene TRBV28; 10 bases agree with TRBD2. The germline CDR1 and CDR2 sequences are MDHEN and SYDVKM. This CDR3 has 14 residues. Trimming at V came to 6 bases and at J to 3 bases, leaving 5 bases not matched to a gene. CDR3 nucleotides: TGTGCCAGCAGGGAGCGGGGGGGCTTCTACGAGCAGTACTTC. Encoded protein: CASRERGGFYEQYF.

The chain joins TRBV6-5 to TRBJ2-7; 11 nucleotides match TRBD2. The CDR3 is 15 amino acids. J gave up 4 bases and V 5 bases, and 7 bases lay outside the gene matches. Germline lookup yields CDR1 MNHEY and CDR2 SVGAGI. The CDR3 loop is CASSLGASGRYEQYF. CDR3 bases: TGTGCCAGCAGTCTAGGGGCTAGCGGGAGGTACGAGCAGTACTTC.

The chain carries TRBV27 and TRBJ2-7, with 8 bases lining up with TRBD1. Germline V CDR1 and CDR2: MNHEY, SMNVEV (reference sequence). This CDR3 contains 15 residues. V trimming: 5 bases; J trimming: 4 bases; junction bases outside the gene matches: 10. CDR3 amino acids: CASSIGQGIGYEQYF. The CDR3 DNA follows: TGTGCCAGCAGTATAGGACAGGGCATTGGATACGAGCAGTACTTC.

The V and J genes are TRBV6-5 and TRBJ1-5; 7 bases map to TRBD1. V gave up 6 bases and J gave up 5 bases; unmatched junction bases: 10. Looked up from germline, CDR1 is MNHEY and CDR2 is SVGAGI. CDR3 length: 15 residues. The CDR3 DNA is TGTGCCAGCAGAATTCTCCGGGACAGTTATCAGCCCCAGCATTTT. Its translation is CASRILRDSYQPQHF.

The chain is built from TRBV28 and TRBJ1-2; a weak D match, TRBD1 (6 bases). CDR1 and CDR2 (germline): MDHEN, SYDVKM. The CDR3 runs to 15 residues. V was clipped by 6 bases and J by 0 bases, with 14 bases between them. The CDR3 DNA follows: TGTGCCAGCAGGGTGGCAGGGACAACTAACTATGGCTACACCTTC. Protein: CASRVAGTTNYGYTF.

The CDR3 sequence is CASSPYIERTGTDTQYF. Written as DNA, the CDR3 is TGTGCCAGCAGCCCCTACATCGAAAGGACAGGGACAGATACGCAGTATTTT. The V call is TRBV5-5, the J call TRBJ2-3; 8 bases are shared with TRBD1. V lost 4 bases to trimming and J lost 3 bases; unmatched junction nucleotides: 13. Looked up from germline, CDR1 is SGHKS and CDR2 is YYEKEE (reference sequence). This CDR3 region has 17 residues.